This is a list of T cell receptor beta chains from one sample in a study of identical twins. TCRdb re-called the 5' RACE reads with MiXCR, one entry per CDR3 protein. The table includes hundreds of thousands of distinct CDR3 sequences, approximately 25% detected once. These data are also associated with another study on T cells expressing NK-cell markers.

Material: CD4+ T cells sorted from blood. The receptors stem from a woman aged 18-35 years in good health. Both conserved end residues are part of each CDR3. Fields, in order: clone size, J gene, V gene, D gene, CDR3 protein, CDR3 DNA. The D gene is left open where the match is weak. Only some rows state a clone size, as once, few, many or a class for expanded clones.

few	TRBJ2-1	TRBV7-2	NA	CASSFTQGTSYNEQFF	TGTGCCAGCAGCTTTACTCAGGGGACGTCCTACAATGAGCAGTTCTTC
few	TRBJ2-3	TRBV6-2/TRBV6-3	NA	CASNRASLDTQYF	TGTGCCAGCAACAGGGCTTCTTTAGATACGCAGTATTTT
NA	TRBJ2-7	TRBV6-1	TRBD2	CATSLPLAGESYEQYF	TGTGCCACTTCACTACCATTAGCGGGAGAATCCTACGAGCAGTACTTC
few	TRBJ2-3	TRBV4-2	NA	CASSQRAANTQYF	TGTGCCAGCAGCCAACGGGCAGCGAATACGCAGTATTTT
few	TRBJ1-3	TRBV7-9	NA	CASSLAGTGNTIYF	TGTGCCAGCAGCTTAGCGGGTACGGGAAACACCATATATTTT
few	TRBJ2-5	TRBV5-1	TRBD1	CASSLAQGVEETQYF	TGCGCCAGCAGCTTAGCACAGGGGGTCGAAGAGACCCAGTACTTC
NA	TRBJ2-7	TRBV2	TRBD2	CASRGLAGGPGEQYF	TGTGCCAGCAGAGGACTAGCGGGAGGGCCCGGCGAGCAGTACTTC
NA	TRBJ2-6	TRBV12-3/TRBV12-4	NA	CASSSNPGRELSGANVLTF	TGTGCCAGCAGTTCAAACCCGGGTAGGGAGCTCTCTGGGGCCAACGTCCTGACTTTC
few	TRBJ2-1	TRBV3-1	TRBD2	CASSQDRLAGAHEQFF	TGTGCCAGCAGCCAAGATAGGCTAGCGGGCGCCCATGAGCAGTTCTTC
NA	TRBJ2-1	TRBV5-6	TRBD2	CASQRDPSYNEQFF	TGTGCCAGCCAGCGGGATCCCTCCTACAATGAGCAGTTCTTC
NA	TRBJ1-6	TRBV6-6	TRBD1	CAGSQGDSPLHF	TGTGCCGGCAGCCAGGGGGATTCACCCCTCCACTTT